These T cell receptor beta chains were read from a single sample in a study of cytomegalovirus exposure and HLA in healthy donors. The data were produced by immunoSEQ multiplex PCR, yet TCRdb's version contains in-frame clones alone and is incomplete. The table records about 160,000 clones, roughly three quarters of them present only once. Sequencing input: PBMCs. The origin of the receptors is a man younger than 35 in good health and CMV-seropositive. Both conserved end residues are part of each CDR3. D genes are given only for firm matches. Not all rows give a size; the values are once, few, many and, for expanded clones, a class.

V	size	D	J	CDR3	DNA
TRBV4-1	.	.	TRBJ1-1	CASSLTSTQGTSTEAFF	TGCGCCAGCAGCCTCACCTCGACACAGGGTACGTCCACTGAAGCTTTCTTT
TRBV2	.	TRBD2	TRBJ2-5	CAARSGRAKETQYF	TGTGCCGCCCGTAGCGGGAGGGCCAAAGAGACCCAGTACTTC
TRBV5-4	few	.	TRBJ1-2	CASSSTANYGYTF	TGTGCCAGCAGCTCGACAGCTAACTATGGCTACACCTTC
TRBV2	.	TRBD2	TRBJ2-2	CASNGRANTGELFF	TGTGCCAGCAACGGGAGGGCCAACACCGGGGAGCTGTTTTTT
TRBV27	.	.	TRBJ1-3	CASSFSHGNTIYF	TGTGCCAGCAGTTTCTCACACGGAAACACCATATATTTT
TRBV5-6	.	.	TRBJ2-5	CASSFRGGETQYF	TGTGCCAGCAGCTTTAGGGGCGGCGAGACCCAGTACTTC
TRBV28	few	.	TRBJ1-1	CASAYGTGVGTEAFF	TGTGCCAGCGCCTATGGGACGGGGGTTGGAACTGAAGCTTTCTTT
TRBV5-5	.	TRBD1	TRBJ2-5	CASSLVMTGGYQETQYF	TGTGCCAGCAGCTTGGTAATGACAGGGGGGTACCAAGAGACCCAGTACTTC
TRBV9	.	.	TRBJ2-2	CASSVGDGELFF	TGTGCCAGCAGCGTAGGAGACGGGGAGCTGTTTTTT
TRBV4-2	.	.	TRBJ1-4	CASSQAWGGGGEEKLFF	TGTGCCAGCAGCCAAGCCTGGGGGGGAGGCGGGGAAGAAAAACTGTTTTTT
TRBV18	few	TRBD1	TRBJ2-1	CASSPQGARTGIEQFF	TGTGCCAGCTCACCACAGGGGGCGCGTACCGGGATTGAGCAGTTCTTC
TRBV27	.	TRBD2	TRBJ2-3	CASSRLAGDRPDTQYF	TGTGCCAGCAGCCGACTAGCGGGAGACCGACCAGATACGCAGTATTTT
TRBV5-1	.	TRBD1	TRBJ2-5	CASSLGRGQFQETQYF	TGCGCCAGCAGCTTGGGCAGGGGGCAATTCCAAGAGACCCAGTACTTC
TRBV7-2	few	.	TRBJ2-5	CASSWNPQGRETQYF	TGTGCCAGCAGCTGGAACCCACAGGGTAGGGAGACCCAGTACTTC
TRBV5-1	.	.	TRBJ1-3	CASSSTGIGRSSGNTIYF	TGCGCCAGCAGCTCAACAGGTATCGGCAGGAGCTCTGGAAACACCATATATTTT
TRBV5-1	.	.	TRBJ1-5	CASSFQGGNQPQHF	TGCGCCAGCAGCTTCCAGGGTGGCAATCAGCCCCAGCATTTT
TRBV30	.	.	TRBJ1-1	CAWTGGLNTEAFF	TGTGCCTGGACGGGGGGTTTGAACACTGAAGCTTTCTTT
TRBV30	.	.	TRBJ2-1	CAWKHTGKGNNEQFF	TGTGCCTGGAAACACACAGGGAAGGGGAACAATGAGCAGTTCTTC
TRBV11-3	few	TRBD2	TRBJ2-1	CASSPQRTSDEQFF	TGTGCCAGCAGCCCTCAGAGGACTAGCGATGAGCAGTTCTTC
TRBV7-3	few	TRBD1	TRBJ2-1	CASSLLGQGPGEQFF	TGTGCCAGCAGCTTACTAGGACAGGGCCCTGGGGAGCAGTTCTTC
TRBV5-1	.	.	TRBJ2-3	CASSLESGPDTQYF	TGCGCCAGCAGCTTGGAGTCGGGTCCAGATACGCAGTATTTT
TRBV6-1	.	.	TRBJ1-5	CASSGTGSLAWGYGNQPQHF	TGTGCCAGCAGTGGCACAGGGTCGCTGGCTTGGGGGTATGGAAATCAGCCCCAGCATTTT
TRBV7-2	.	TRBD2	TRBJ2-5	CASSLASGGAQETQYF	TGTGCCAGCAGCTTAGCTAGCGGGGGGGCCCAAGAGACCCAGTACTTC
TRBV2	.	TRBD1	TRBJ1-4	CASSLIQGRSSEKLFF	TGTGCCAGCAGTCTAATACAGGGGAGGTCGAGTGAAAAACTGTTTTTT
TRBV5-1	.	TRBD1	TRBJ1-1	CASSPGDRAHTEAFF	TGCGCCAGCAGCCCCGGGGACAGGGCCCACACTGAAGCTTTCTTT
TRBV6-5	few	.	TRBJ1-3	CASSRRQYSGNTIYF	TGTGCCAGCAGTCGACGACAGTACTCTGGAAACACCATATATTTT
TRBV28	.	TRBD1	TRBJ1-6	CASSGDGDRRANRPLHF	TGTGCCAGCAGTGGAGACGGGGACAGAAGGGCCAATCGGCCCCTCCACTTT
TRBV9	few	TRBD1	TRBJ1-3	CASSVDRGSSGNTIYF	TGTGCCAGCAGCGTAGACAGGGGGTCATCTGGAAACACCATATATTTT
TRBV6-1	few	.	TRBJ1-5	CASRTDSNQPQHF	TGTGCCAGCAGGACAGATAGCAATCAGCCCCAGCATTTT
TRBV11-3	few	TRBD1	TRBJ1-1	CASSLAGQLNTEAFF	TGTGCCAGCAGCTTAGCGGGACAGTTGAACACTGAAGCTTTCTTT
TRBV28	few	.	TRBJ1-4	CASSFGSTNEKLFF	TGTGCCAGCAGTTTCGGGTCCACTAATGAAAAACTGTTTTTT
TRBV5-1	few	TRBD2	TRBJ2-3	CASSEGTSADTQYF	TGCGCCAGCAGCGAGGGGACTAGCGCAGATACGCAGTATTTT
TRBV30	.	TRBD1	TRBJ1-1	CAWIPPAGGRGMNTEAFF	TGTGCCTGGATACCCCCGGCAGGGGGCAGGGGAATGAACACTGAAGCTTTCTTT
TRBV9	once	.	TRBJ2-5	CASSVGVAGEGTQYF	TGTGCCAGCAGCGTAGGTGTGGCAGGGGAGGGGACCCAGTACTTC
TRBV9	.	TRBD1	TRBJ2-6	CASRGQGAGVGANVLTF	TGTGCCAGCAGGGGACAGGGGGCAGGAGTTGGGGCCAACGTCCTGACTTTC
TRBV25-1	.	TRBD1	TRBJ1-2	CASRTSGTGMHYGYTF	TGTGCCAGCAGGACTTCCGGGACAGGGATGCACTATGGCTACACCTTC
TRBV7-2	.	.	TRBJ1-4	CASRKPGSGEKLFF	TGTGCCAGCAGGAAACCAGGGTCTGGGGAAAAACTGTTTTTT
TRBV5-1	.	TRBD1	TRBJ1-1	CASSLGGTGTYTEAFF	TGCGCCAGCAGCTTGGGCGGGACAGGGACCTACACTGAAGCTTTCTTT
TRBV9	few	TRBD2	TRBJ2-3	CASSVSAGGPTDTQYF	TGTGCCAGCAGCGTATCCGCGGGAGGGCCCACAGATACGCAGTATTTT
TRBV4-2	.	.	TRBJ2-3	CASSLSLAGTDTQYF	TGTGCCAGCAGCCTATCGCTAGCCGGCACAGATACGCAGTATTTT
TRBV9	.	TRBD2	TRBJ2-1	CASSSRTSGTHEQFF	TGTGCCAGCAGCTCTCGGACTAGCGGGACCCATGAGCAGTTCTTC
TRBV5-5	.	.	TRBJ1-1	CASSFGQGLNTEAFF	TGTGCCAGCAGCTTCGGGCAGGGTTTGAACACTGAAGCTTTCTTT
TRBV6-5	.	TRBD2	TRBJ2-3	CASTPLAVTDTQYF	TGTGCCAGCACCCCACTAGCGGTCACAGATACGCAGTATTTT
TRBV7-8	.	TRBD1	TRBJ1-1	CASSPDRGSGTEAFF	TGTGCCAGCAGCCCTGACAGGGGGAGTGGAACTGAAGCTTTCTTT
TRBV30	.	.	TRBJ1-5	CAWGAGGQPQHF	TGTGCCTGGGGGGCGGGGGGGCAGCCCCAGCATTTT
TRBV7-6	.	TRBD2	TRBJ2-5	CASSAGGPLETQYF	TGTGCCAGCAGCGCGGGGGGGCCTCTTGAGACCCAGTACTTC
TRBV28	.	.	TRBJ1-2	CASSLGGLYGYTF	TGTGCCAGCAGTTTAGGAGGGCTCTATGGCTACACCTTC
TRBV30	.	.	TRBJ1-5	CAWSEGLLNQPQHF	TGTGCCTGGAGTGAAGGACTGCTCAATCAGCCCCAGCATTTT